The 12 T cell receptor beta chains reported below all come from one sample, sequenced in a study of cytomegalovirus exposure and HLA in healthy donors. The study ran its PCR with 60 Vbeta and 13 Jbeta primers. The table came from immunoSEQ multiplex PCR; TCRdb's copy has only in-frame clones and leaves some out. The table lists 140,000 to 150,000 clones, 65% to 80% of them singletons, with roughly 4.3% in the top ten. Sequenced: PBMCs. The origin of the receptors is a male donor in good health and CMV-seronegative.

The V and J genes are TRBV9 and TRBJ2-2; 10 bases agree with TRBD2. J was trimmed by 6 bases and V by 1 base; bases with no gene match: 12. The CDR3 runs to 18 residues. Germline V gene data show CDR1 as SGDLS and CDR2 as YYNGEE. CDR3 nucleotide sequence: TGTGCCAGCAGCGTAAGAAGCGGGGGGGCCACCGTCGCCGGGGAGCTGTTTTTT. Its translation is CASSVRSGGATVAGELFF. Full variable domain (remainder filled in from reference TRBV9 and TRBJ2-2): DSGVTQTPKHLITATGQRVTLRCSPRSGDLSVYWYQQSLDQGLQFLIQYYNGEERAKGNILERFSAQQFPDLHSELNLSSLELGDSALYFCASSVRSGGATVAGELFFGEGSRLTVL.

The chain couples TRBV27 to TRBJ1-2; no firm D call. This CDR3 is 13 amino acids long. In germline, CDR1 is MNHEY, CDR2 SMNVEV (reference sequence). The V end was cut by 4 bases, the J end by 0 bases, with 6 bases between. This CDR3 is CASSSVANYGYTF. The CDR3 DNA follows: TGTGCCAGCAGTTCAGTGGCTAACTATGGCTACACCTTC.

This chain joins TRBV4-1 and TRBJ2-1; D is ambiguous. The CDR3 extends over 12 amino acids. The V end was cut by 1 base, the J end by 5 bases, with 3 bases between. Germline V CDR1 and CDR2: MGHRA, YSYEKL. The CDR3 loop reads CASSQVNNEQFF. DNA for the CDR3: TGCGCCAGCAGCCAAGTTAACAATGAGCAGTTCTTC.

The V gene is TRBV6-5, the J gene TRBJ2-7, with 9 bases fitting TRBD2. Germline V gives CDR1 MNHEY, CDR2 SVGAGI. Trimming cost V 8 bases and J 0 bases; bases outside gene matches: 5. This CDR3 comprises 14 residues. CDR3 sequence reads: CASGLAGNSYEQYF. The DNA for the CDR3 is TGTGCCAGCGGGCTAGCGGGGAACTCCTACGAGCAGTACTTC.

This clone was counted a single time. This sequence joins TRBV7-3 and TRBJ2-5; D might be TRBD2 (7 bases). With 1 base removed from V and 1 base from J, the gap between germline ends came to 10 bases. Per germline, CDR1 SGHTA and CDR2 FQGTGA. The CDR3 has 15 amino acids. CDR3 DNA sequence: TGTGCCAGCAGCTTAAGGGGGGGGCCCCAAGAGACCCAGTACTTC. Its protein product is CASSLRGGPQETQYF.

The rearrangement links TRBV4-2 to TRBJ2-5; 9 bases are shared with TRBD2. Germline V gene sequence: CDR1 LGHNA, CDR2 YNFKEQ. This CDR3 spans 15 amino acids. The V and J ends lost 2 bases and 3 bases, in that order; junction bases with no gene match: 4. The CDR3 nucleotides read TGTGCCAGCAGCCAACCAGTAGCGGGGGAAGAGACCCAGTACTTC. Translating gives CASSQPVAGEETQYF.

J is TRBJ2-7 and V is TRBV10-1, with 9 bases lining up with TRBD2. Germline CDR1 WNHNN, CDR2 SYGVQD (reference sequence). V shed 0 bases and J 0 bases; nucleotides not matched to a gene: 6. This CDR3 spans 17 amino acids. CDR3 region: CASSESTREGSSYEQYF. In DNA, the CDR3 is TGCGCCAGCAGTGAGTCGACGCGGGAGGGGAGCTCCTACGAGCAGTACTTC.

The chain couples TRBV11-2 to TRBJ2-3; D perhaps matches TRBD2 (6 bases). Germline assignment: CDR1 SGHAT and CDR2 FQNNGV. The CDR3 length is 15 residues. V lost 2 bases to trimming and J lost 2 bases, with 11 bases between them. CDR3: CASSLLWEDTDTQYF. In DNA form, the CDR3 reads TGTGCCAGCAGCTTATTGTGGGAGGACACAGATACGCAGTATTTT.

Only a few counts were recorded for this clone. The V call is TRBV5-4, the J call TRBJ2-2; D perhaps matches TRBD1 (6 bases). In germline, CDR1 is SGHNT, CDR2 YYREEE (reference sequence). CDR3 length equals 15 residues. Trimming took off 4 bases at V and 2 bases at J, with 12 bases between the two ends. As DNA, the CDR3 is TGTGCCAGCAGCGCCGGGACAACCAACACCGGGGAGCTGTTTTTT. Translated: CASSAGTTNTGELFF.

The chain has TRBV25-1 and TRBJ2-2; 7 bases match TRBD1. The trim removed 3 bases at V and 3 bases at J, leaving 4 bases unmatched. This CDR3 comprises 15 residues. Germline V gene lookup returns CDR1 MGHDK and CDR2 SYGVNS. This CDR3 is CASSDVTGYTGELFF. The CDR3 coding sequence is TGTGCCAGCAGTGACGTGACAGGGTACACCGGGGAGCTGTTTTTT.

This chain links TRBV7-2 with TRBJ2-3, with D possibly matching TRBD1 (5 bases). The germline V gene encodes CDR1 SGHTA and CDR2 FQGNSA. V gave up 6 bases and J gave up 14 bases, with 15 bases separating them. This CDR3 region has 11 residues. The CDR3 spells CASSQGFSPYF. Here the CDR3 DNA reads TGTGCCAGCAGTCAGGGCTTCAGCCCGTATTTT.

The chain has TRBV19 and TRBJ2-4, with 9 nucleotides matching TRBD1. Germline lookup yields CDR1 LNHDA and CDR2 SQIVND (reference sequence). This CDR3 contains 13 residues. V lost 5 bases to trimming and J lost 8 bases; unmatched junction nucleotides: 4. In DNA form, the CDR3 reads TGTGCCAGTAGTCGAGACAGGGGGGACATTCAGTACTTC. This sequence encodes CASSRDRGDIQYF.